Below, one T cell receptor beta chain is given with its context. The CDR3 sequence is 14 residues long. V shed 1 base and J 9 bases; nucleotides not matched to a gene: 5. The germline V gene has CDR1 LNHDA and CDR2 SQIVND (reference sequence). The data derive from a study of blood T cell repertoires in COVID-19. Some clones are missing from TCRdb's copy, which holds only in-frame ones; the method was immunoSEQ multiplex PCR. This sample has roughly 78,000 clones; approximately 88% occur once, and the top ten carry approximately 31%. The receptor comes from a man aged 45-60 years with acute or convalescent COVID-19. The rearrangement links TRBV19 to TRBJ1-1; 10 bases agree with TRBD1. The sequencing input was peripheral blood. The CDR3 nucleotides read TGTGCCAGTAGTATAGTTGGGGGACAGGGGAAAGCTTTCTTT. Protein sequence: CASSIVGGQGKAFF.